This T cell receptor (beta chain) was identified during a study of cytomegalovirus exposure and HLA in healthy donors. The CDR3 extends over 13 amino acids. Unmatched junction bases numbered 4, after V lost 8 bases and J lost 7 bases. Germline assignment: CDR1 MNHEY and CDR2 SVGAGI. Both 60 Vbeta primers and 13 Jbeta primers went into the PCR. Data came from immunoSEQ multiplex PCR; TCRdb stores just in-frame clones and leaves some out. The sample holds approximately 160,000 clones, roughly four fifths seen once. The TCR comes from a female donor in good health and CMV-seronegative. The gene calls are TRBV6-5 and TRBJ1-6; 8 bases map to TRBD1. The sequenced sample was PBMCs. The CDR3 nucleotides are TGTGCCAGCCGCGGACAGGGAAATTCACCCCTCCACTTT. This encodes CASRGQGNSPLHF.